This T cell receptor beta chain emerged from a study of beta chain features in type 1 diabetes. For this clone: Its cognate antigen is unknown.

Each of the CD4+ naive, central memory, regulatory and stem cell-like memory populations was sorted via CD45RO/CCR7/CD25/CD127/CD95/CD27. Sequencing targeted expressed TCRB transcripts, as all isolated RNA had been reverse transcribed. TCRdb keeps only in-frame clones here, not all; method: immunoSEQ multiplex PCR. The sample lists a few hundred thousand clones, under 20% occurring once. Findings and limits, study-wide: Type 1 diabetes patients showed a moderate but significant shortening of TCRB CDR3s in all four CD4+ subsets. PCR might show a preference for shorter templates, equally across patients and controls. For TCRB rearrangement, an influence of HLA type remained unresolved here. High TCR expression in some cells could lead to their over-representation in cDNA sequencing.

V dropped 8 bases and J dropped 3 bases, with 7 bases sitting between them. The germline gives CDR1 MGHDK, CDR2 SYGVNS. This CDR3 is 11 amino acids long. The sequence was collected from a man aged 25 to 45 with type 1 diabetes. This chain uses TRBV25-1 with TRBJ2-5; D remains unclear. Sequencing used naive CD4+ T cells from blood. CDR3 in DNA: TGTGCCAGCCTCATCGAAGAGACCCAGTACTTC. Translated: CASLIEETQYF.